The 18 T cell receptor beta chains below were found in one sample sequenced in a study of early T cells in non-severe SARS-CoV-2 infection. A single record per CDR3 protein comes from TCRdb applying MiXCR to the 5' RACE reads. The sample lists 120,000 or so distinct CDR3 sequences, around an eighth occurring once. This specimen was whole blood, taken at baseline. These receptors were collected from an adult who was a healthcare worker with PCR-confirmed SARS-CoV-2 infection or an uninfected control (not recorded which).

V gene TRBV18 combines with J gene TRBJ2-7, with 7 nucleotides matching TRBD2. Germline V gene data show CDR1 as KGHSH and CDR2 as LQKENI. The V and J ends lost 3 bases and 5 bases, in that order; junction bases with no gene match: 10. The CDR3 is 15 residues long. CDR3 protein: CASSPPSTAGHEQYF. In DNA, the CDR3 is TGTGCCAGCTCACCTCCATCGACAGCGGGACACGAGCAGTACTTC.

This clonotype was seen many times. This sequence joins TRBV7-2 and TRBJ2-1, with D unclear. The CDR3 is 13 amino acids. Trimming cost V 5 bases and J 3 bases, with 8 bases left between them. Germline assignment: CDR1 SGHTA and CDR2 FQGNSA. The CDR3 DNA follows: TGTGCCAGCAGCCTGGCGCTCTACAATGAGCAGTTCTTC. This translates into CASSLALYNEQFF.

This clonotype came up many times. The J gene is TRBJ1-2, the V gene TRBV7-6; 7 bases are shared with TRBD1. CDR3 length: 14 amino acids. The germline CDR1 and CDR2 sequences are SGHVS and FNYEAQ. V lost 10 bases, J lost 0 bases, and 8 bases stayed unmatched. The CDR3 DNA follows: TGTGCCAATCGATCACAGGGGACTAACTATGGCTACACCTTC. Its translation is CANRSQGTNYGYTF.

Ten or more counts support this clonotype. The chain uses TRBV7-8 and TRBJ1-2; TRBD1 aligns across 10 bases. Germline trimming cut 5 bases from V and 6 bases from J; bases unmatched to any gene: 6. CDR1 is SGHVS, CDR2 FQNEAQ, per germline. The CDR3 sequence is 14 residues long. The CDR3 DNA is TGTGCCAGCAGCGTGACAGGGGGCTCAAATGGCTACACCTTC. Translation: CASSVTGGSNGYTF.

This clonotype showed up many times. The CDR3 DNA sequence: TGTGCCAGCAGCCAGACCAGAGAACTCACTTTTGAAGCTTTCTTT. Translated: CASSQTRELTFEAFF. The chain carries TRBV6-1 and TRBJ1-1, with D unclear. This CDR3 contains 15 residues. Deletions cut 6 bases from V and 7 bases from J, with 21 bases between. Germline CDR1 and CDR2: MNHNS and SASEGT.

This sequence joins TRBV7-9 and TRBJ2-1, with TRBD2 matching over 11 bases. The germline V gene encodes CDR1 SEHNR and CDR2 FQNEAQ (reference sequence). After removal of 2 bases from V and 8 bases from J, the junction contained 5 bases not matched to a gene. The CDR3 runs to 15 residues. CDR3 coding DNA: TGTGCCAGCAGCTTAACTAGCGGGAGTCTCGATGAGCAGTTCTTC. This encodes CASSLTSGSLDEQFF.

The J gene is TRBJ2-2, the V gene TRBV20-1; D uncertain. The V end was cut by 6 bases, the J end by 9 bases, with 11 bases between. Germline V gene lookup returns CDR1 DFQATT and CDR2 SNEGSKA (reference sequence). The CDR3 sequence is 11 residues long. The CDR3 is CSASPTRELFF. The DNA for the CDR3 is TGCAGTGCCAGTCCCACTCGGGAGCTGTTTTTT.

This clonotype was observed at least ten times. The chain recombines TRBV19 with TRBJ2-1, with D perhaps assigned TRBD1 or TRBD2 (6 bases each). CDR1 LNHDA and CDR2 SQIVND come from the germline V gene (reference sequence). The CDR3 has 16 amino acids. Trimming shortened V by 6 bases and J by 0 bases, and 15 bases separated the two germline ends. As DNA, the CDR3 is TGTGCCAGTAGAGGGGCGGCGGGACACTCCTACAATGAGCAGTTCTTC. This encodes CASRGAAGHSYNEQFF.

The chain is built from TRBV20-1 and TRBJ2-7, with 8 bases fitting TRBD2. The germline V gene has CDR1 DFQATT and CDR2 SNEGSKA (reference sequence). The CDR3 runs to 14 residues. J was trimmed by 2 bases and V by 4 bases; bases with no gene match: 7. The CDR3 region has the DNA TGCAGTGCTATTTCGGGAGGGGGGGCCTACGAGCAGTACTTC. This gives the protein CSAISGGGAYEQYF.

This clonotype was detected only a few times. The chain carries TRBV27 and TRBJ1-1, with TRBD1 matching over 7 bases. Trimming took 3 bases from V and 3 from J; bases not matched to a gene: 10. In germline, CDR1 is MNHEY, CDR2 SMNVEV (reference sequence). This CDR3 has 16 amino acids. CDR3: CASSFNLGGGDTEAFF. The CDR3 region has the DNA TGTGCCAGCAGTTTTAACCTTGGAGGGGGCGACACTGAAGCTTTCTTT.

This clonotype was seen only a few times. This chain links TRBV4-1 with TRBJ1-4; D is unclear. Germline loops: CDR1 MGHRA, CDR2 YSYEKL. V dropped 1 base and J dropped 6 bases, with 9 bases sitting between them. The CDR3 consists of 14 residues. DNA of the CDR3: TGCGCCAGCAGCCAAGCACAAGGCGATGAAAAACTGTTTTTT. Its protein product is CASSQAQGDEKLFF.

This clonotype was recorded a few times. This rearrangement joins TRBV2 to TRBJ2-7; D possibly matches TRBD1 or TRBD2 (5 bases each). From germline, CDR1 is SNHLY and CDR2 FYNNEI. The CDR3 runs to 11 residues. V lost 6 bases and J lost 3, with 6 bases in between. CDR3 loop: CASRGVYEQYF. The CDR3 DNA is TGTGCCAGCAGGGGGGTCTACGAGCAGTACTTC.

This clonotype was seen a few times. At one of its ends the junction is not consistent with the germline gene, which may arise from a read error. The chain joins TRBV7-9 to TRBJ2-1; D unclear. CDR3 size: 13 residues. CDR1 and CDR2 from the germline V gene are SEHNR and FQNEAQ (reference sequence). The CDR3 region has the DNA TGTGCCAGCAGCTTATATGAGAGCAATGAGCAGTCCTTC. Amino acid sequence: CASSLYESNEQSF.

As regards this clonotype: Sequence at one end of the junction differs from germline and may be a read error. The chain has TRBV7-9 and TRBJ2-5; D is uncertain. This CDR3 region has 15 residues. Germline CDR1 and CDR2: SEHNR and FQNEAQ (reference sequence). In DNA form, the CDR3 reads TGTGTCAGCAGCCCCCTCCTCAAGATGGAGGAGACCCAGTACTTC. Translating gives CVSSPLLKMEETQYF.

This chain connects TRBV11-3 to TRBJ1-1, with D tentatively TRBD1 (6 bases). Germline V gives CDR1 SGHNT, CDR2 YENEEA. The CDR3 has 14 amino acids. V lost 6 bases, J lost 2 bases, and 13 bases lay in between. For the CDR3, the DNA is TGTGCCAGCAGTTTCCGGGGGGCAAACACTGAAGCTTTCTTT. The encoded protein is CASSFRGANTEAFF.

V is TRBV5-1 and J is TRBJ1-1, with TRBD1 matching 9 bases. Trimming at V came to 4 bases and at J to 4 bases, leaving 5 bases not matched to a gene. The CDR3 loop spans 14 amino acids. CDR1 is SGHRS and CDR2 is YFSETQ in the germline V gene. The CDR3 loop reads CASSRTGEGTEAFF. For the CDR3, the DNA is TGCGCCAGCAGCCGGACAGGGGAAGGCACTGAAGCTTTCTTT.

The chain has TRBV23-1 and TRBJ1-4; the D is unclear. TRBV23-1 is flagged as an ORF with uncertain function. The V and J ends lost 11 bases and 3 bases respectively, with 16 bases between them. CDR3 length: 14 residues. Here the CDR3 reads CALLAIVANEKLFF. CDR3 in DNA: TGCGCCCTCCTCGCGATTGTCGCTAATGAAAAACTGTTTTTT.

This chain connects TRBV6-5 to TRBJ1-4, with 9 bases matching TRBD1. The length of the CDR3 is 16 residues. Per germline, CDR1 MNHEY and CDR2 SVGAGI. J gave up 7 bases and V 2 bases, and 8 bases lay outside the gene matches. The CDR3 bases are TGTGCCAGCAGTTACACGACCGGGACAGGGTTTGAAAAACTGTTTTTT. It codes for CASSYTTGTGFEKLFF.